This T cell receptor (beta chain) originates from a study of blood T cells in healthy people across ages. Study details: Template-switching capture recovered about one barcoded beta molecule per two T cells.

The study recruited healthy Caucasian donors from Russia who were aged about 6 to 90. Then a second PCR, running about 6 to 12 cycles, was carried out with a sample-barcoded 5' primer and a J-beta primer mix. MiXCR, applied by TCRdb to the 5' RACE reads, yields one record per CDR3 protein. The sample shows roughly 1 million distinct CDR3 sequences, about 23% of them seen only once. This sample also appeared in a second study, on T cells of mothers and their children.

The sequence was collected from a girl aged 2 to 9 in good health. The sample comprised blood.

In DNA form, the CDR3 reads TGTGCCAGCATTGGGCATCGAGCAACTAATGAAAAACTGTTTTTT. Its translation is CASIGHRATNEKLFF. This chain connects TRBV25-1 to TRBJ1-4, with D hard to call. This CDR3 comprises 15 residues. V gave up 7 bases and J gave up 0 bases, with 12 bases separating them. CDR1 is MGHDK and CDR2 is SYGVNS in the germline V gene. Variable domain in full (rest from reference TRBV25-1 and TRBJ1-4): EADIYQTPRYLVIGTGKKITLECSQTMGHDKMYWYQQDPGMELHLIHYSYGVNSTEKGDLSSESTVSRIRTEHFPLTLESARPSHTSQYLCASIGHRATNEKLFFGSGTQLSVL.